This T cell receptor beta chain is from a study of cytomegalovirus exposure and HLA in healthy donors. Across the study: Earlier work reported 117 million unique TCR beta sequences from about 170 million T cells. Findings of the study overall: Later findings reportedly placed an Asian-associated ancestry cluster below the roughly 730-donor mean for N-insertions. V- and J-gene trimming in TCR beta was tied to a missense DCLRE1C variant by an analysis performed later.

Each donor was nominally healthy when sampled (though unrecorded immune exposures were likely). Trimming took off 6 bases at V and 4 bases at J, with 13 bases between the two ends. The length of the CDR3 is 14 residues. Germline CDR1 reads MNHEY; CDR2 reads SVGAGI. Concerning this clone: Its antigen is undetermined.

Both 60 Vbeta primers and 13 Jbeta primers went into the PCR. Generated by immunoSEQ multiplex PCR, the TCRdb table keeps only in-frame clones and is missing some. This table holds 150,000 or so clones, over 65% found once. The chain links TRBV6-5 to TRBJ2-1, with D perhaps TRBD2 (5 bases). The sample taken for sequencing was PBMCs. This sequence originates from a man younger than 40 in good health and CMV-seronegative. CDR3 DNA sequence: TGTGCCAGCAGCCGCGGACTGGAATACAATGAGCAGTTCTTC. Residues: CASSRGLEYNEQFF.